These 12 T cell receptor beta chains were sequenced from one sample in a study of T cell repertoires in cytomegalovirus infection (dated 2019 in TCRdb). Sequencing was performed on an Illumina HiSeq 1500. TCRdb itself trimmed the public reads at Q25 with fastp, ran MiXCR and retained productive beta chains. Each entry merges the rows of one CDR3 protein and shows their most common DNA and genes. The sample contains around 210,000 distinct CDR3 sequences, about 5.9% of them found a single time. About 6.3% of the sample belongs to the ten largest clones. Material for sequencing was PBMCs. Receptor source: a human donor in good health (CMV status not recorded). Some clones in this sample may be carry-over from other donors' samples.

This clonotype was detected ten times or more. The gene calls are TRBV2 and TRBJ2-2; D is possibly TRBD1 (6 bases). The CDR3 totals 14 residues. Per germline, CDR1 SNHLY and CDR2 FYNNEI. Trimming took off 4 bases at V and 1 base at J, with 7 bases between the two ends. CDR3 residues: CASSGGQNTGELFF. The CDR3 DNA follows: TGTGCCAGCAGTGGGGGACAGAACACCGGGGAGCTGTTTTTT. Based on the CDR3 plus reference TRBV2 and TRBJ2-2, the full variable domain is EPEVTQTPSHQVTQMGQEVILRCVPISNHLYFYWYRQILGQKVEFLVSFYNNEISEKSEIFDDQFSVERPDGSNFTLKIRSTKLEDSAMYFCASSGGQNTGELFFGEGSRLTVL.

This clonotype showed up many times. The chain carries TRBV24-1 and TRBJ1-1, with 9 bases fitting TRBD1. Germline CDR1 is KGHDR and CDR2 is SFDVKD. This CDR3 spans 16 amino acids. J was trimmed by 4 bases and V by 3 bases; bases with no gene match: 8. CDR3 DNA: TGTGCCACCAGTGATGGTCCTAGGACAGGGGCCACTGAAGCTTTCTTT. It codes for CATSDGPRTGATEAFF.

There are many counts of this clonotype. V is TRBV15 and J is TRBJ2-6; D not certain. V lost 5 bases, J lost 0 bases, and 8 bases lay in between. Germline assignment: CDR1 LNHNV and CDR2 YYDKDF (reference sequence). This CDR3 spans 15 amino acids. CDR3 nucleotides: TGTGCCACCAGCGGGCGGATCTCTGGGGCCAACGTCCTGACTTTC. Encoded protein: CATSGRISGANVLTF.

This clonotype appeared many times. The chain couples TRBV6-2 or TRBV6-3 to TRBJ2-7; a possible D gene is TRBD1 (5 bases). The germline gives CDR1 MNHEY, CDR2 SVGEGT. Trimming cost V 2 bases and J 4 bases, with 12 bases left between them. The CDR3 is made up of 14 amino acids. The DNA for the CDR3 is TGTGCCAGCAGTTACCCGGACAAGACTTACGAGCAGTACTTC. It translates to CASSYPDKTYEQYF.

This clonotype was detected ten times or more. This chain joins TRBV7-2 and TRBJ1-5; 8 bases align to TRBD1. This CDR3 has 15 residues. Germline V gene lookup returns CDR1 SGHTA and CDR2 FQGNSA. Trimming cost V 4 bases and J 3 bases; bases outside gene matches: 5. The CDR3 coding sequence is TGTGCCAGCAGCTCCGGACAGGGTTACAATCAGCCCCAGCATTTT. As protein: CASSSGQGYNQPQHF.

This clonotype was counted many times. The rearrangement links TRBV14 to TRBJ2-7, with a tentative D call TRBD1 (5 bases). V gave up 2 bases and J gave up 2 bases, with 10 bases separating them. Germline V gives CDR1 SGHDN, CDR2 FVKESK. The CDR3 contains 14 residues. The CDR3 DNA is TGTGCCAGCAGCCAAAGGGGTCCCACCTACGAGCAGTACTTC. This gives the protein CASSQRGPTYEQYF.

This clonotype was counted many times. V usage is TRBV7-2 and J usage is TRBJ2-3; D is undetermined. Germline V CDR1 and CDR2: SGHTA, FQGNSA. The CDR3 is 14 amino acids. V lost 4 bases and J lost 1, with 9 bases in between. The CDR3 DNA is TGTGCCAGCAGCTCAAGATTTCGCACAGATACGCAGTATTTT. This codes for CASSSRFRTDTQYF.

This clonotype was observed many times. The V and J genes are TRBV7-2 and TRBJ1-5; TRBD1 matches at 9 bases. V lost 6 bases, J lost 5 bases, and 5 bases stayed unmatched. The CDR3 contains 14 residues. Germline loops: CDR1 SGHTA, CDR2 FQGNSA. The CDR3 sequence: CASRGQGTDQPQHF. Written as DNA, the CDR3 is TGTGCCAGCAGGGGACAGGGAACGGATCAGCCCCAGCATTTT.

In its sample, this clonotype was seen many times. This chain links TRBV5-1 with TRBJ1-6; D possibly corresponds to TRBD1 (6 bases). V lost 4 bases and J lost 7, with 12 bases in between. CDR1 SGHRS and CDR2 YFSETQ come from the germline V gene. The CDR3 length is 14 residues. CDR3 nucleotides: TGCGCCAGCAGCCCCCCAGGGGACAATTCACCCCTCCACTTT. It specifies CASSPPGDNSPLHF.

This clonotype was seen at least ten times. The CDR3 protein is CASSLEGDLTEAFF. The CDR3 nucleotides read TGTGCCAGCAGCTTGGAGGGTGATCTTACTGAAGCTTTCTTT. V is TRBV7-2 and J is TRBJ1-1; no definite D call. The germline gives CDR1 SGHTA, CDR2 FQGNSA. The CDR3 consists of 14 residues. V was clipped by 3 bases and J by 5 bases, with 13 bases between them.

As for this clonotype: A read error may be the cause here, since a much bigger clone is one base away. Written as DNA, the CDR3 is TGTACCAGCACCGACGATAGGGCAGGGTCCTACGAGCAGTACTTC. Protein product: CTSTDDRAGSYEQYF. The chain carries TRBV2 and TRBJ2-7, with D maybe TRBD1 (5 bases). Germline loops: CDR1 SNHLY, CDR2 FYNNEI. CDR3 length: 15 amino acids.

The chain couples TRBV7-9 to TRBJ2-7; 8 bases agree with TRBD1. In germline, CDR1 is SEHNR, CDR2 FQNEAQ (reference sequence). With 5 bases clipped from V and 2 bases from J, the junction kept 2 bases outside the gene matches. The CDR3 totals 13 residues. CDR3 in DNA: TGTGCCAGCAGCGAACAGGGGGCCTACGAGCAGTACTTC. It encodes CASSEQGAYEQYF.